These 4 T cell receptor beta chains share one sample of origin, sequenced in a study of regulatory T cells in long-lasting Graves disease. Sample time point: newly diagnosed GD, antithyroid drugs for less than 3 months. The TCR library was made from RNA extracted from PBMCs. TCR beta libraries were built with iRepertoire HTBI primers and Arm-PCR of CDR3 regions. TCRdb re-derived calls from the multiplex PCR reads in MiXCR, one entry per CDR3 protein. Here the sample spans some 460,000 distinct CDR3 sequences, roughly 17% being singletons. These data are also associated with another study on T cells in Graves' hyperthyroidism and ophthalmopathy.

The specimen was peripheral blood mononuclear cells (PBMCs), collected at new diagnosis, from a patient treated with antithyroid drugs. Source of these receptors: a man in his forties with Graves disease.

This clonotype was observed many times. This chain links TRBV24-1 with TRBJ2-7; the match to TRBD2 covers 8 bases. Germline-derived CDR1 and CDR2 are KGHDR and SFDVKD. V was clipped by 7 bases and J by 0 bases; unmatched bases: 4. This CDR3 spans 14 amino acids. The DNA for the CDR3 is TGTGCCACCAGCCCCAGCGGGAGCTCCTACGAGCAGTACTTC. It codes for CATSPSGSSYEQYF.

V usage is TRBV5-1 and J usage is TRBJ2-7; D is undetermined. Germline CDR1 and CDR2: SGHRS and YFSETQ. V was shortened by 0 bases and J by 3 bases, with 7 bases between the two germline ends. The CDR3 is made up of 13 amino acids. CDR3 nucleotides: TGCGCCAGCAGCTTGGAACGGAGCTACGAGCAGTACTTC. This gives the protein CASSLERSYEQYF. Based on the CDR3 plus reference TRBV5-1 and TRBJ2-7, the full variable domain is KAGVTQTPRYLIKTRGQQVTLSCSPISGHRSVSWYQQTPGQGLQFLFEYFSETQRNKGNFPGRFSGRQFSNSRSEMNVSTLELGDSALYLCASSLERSYEQYFGPGTRLTVT.

This clonotype has a count of ten or more. The genes are TRBV18 and TRBJ2-1, with unresolved D. This CDR3 has 13 residues. The V end was cut by 3 bases, the J end by 10 bases, with 13 bases between. Germline values: CDR1 KGHSH, CDR2 LQKENI. The CDR3 DNA reads TGTGCCAGCTCACCCGTGAAGGGAAGAGAGCAGTTCTTC. It translates to CASSPVKGREQFF.

The sample holds many counts of this clonotype. The CDR3 is CASIVRGGDRAYNEQFF. CDR3 nucleotide sequence: TGTGCCAGCATCGTCAGGGGGGGGGACAGGGCCTACAATGAGCAGTTCTTC. The chain has TRBV28 and TRBJ2-1; 9 bases align to TRBD1. Trimming removed 7 bases from V and 2 bases from J; junction bases left unmatched: 12. This CDR3 is 17 amino acids long. Germline V CDR1 and CDR2: MDHEN, SYDVKM.